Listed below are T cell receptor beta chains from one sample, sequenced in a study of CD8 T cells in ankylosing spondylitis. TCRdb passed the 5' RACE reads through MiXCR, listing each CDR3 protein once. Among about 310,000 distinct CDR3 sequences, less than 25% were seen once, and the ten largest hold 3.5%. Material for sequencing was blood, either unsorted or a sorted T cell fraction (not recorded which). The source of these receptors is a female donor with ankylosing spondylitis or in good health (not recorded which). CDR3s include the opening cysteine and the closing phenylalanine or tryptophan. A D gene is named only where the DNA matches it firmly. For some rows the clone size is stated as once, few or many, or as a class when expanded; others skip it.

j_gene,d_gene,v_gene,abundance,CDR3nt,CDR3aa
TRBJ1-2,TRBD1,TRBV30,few,TGTGCCTGGAGACAGGGGACCAACTATGGCTACACCTTC,CAWRQGTNYGYTF
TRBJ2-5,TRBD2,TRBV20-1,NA,TGCAGTGCTAGTGGCCCTGGACTAGCGGGAGAGACCCAGTACTTC,CSASGPGLAGETQYF
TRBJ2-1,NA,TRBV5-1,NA,TGCGCCAGCAGCTTGGTGAGGACTGGAGATGAGCAGTTCTTC,CASSLVRTGDEQFF
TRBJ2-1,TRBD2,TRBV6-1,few,TGTGCCAGCAGTAAAGCCGGGACTAGCGGGAAAGGTGAGCAGTTCTTC,CASSKAGTSGKGEQFF
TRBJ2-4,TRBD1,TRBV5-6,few,TGTGCCAGCAGCCCCGAGGGACAGGGGGTAGGTTGGAACATTCAGTACTTC,CASSPEGQGVGWNIQYF
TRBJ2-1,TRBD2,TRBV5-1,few,TGCGCCAGCAGCTCCGGACTAGCATTCTACAATGAGCAGTTCTTC,CASSSGLAFYNEQFF
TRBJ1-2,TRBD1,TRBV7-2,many,TGTGCCAGCAGCCCCCAGACAGGGGAACGGTATGGCTACACCTTC,CASSPQTGERYGYTF
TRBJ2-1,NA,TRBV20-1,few,TGCAGTGCGAACGGAGGGGCGGGGGAGCAGTTCTTC,CSANGGAGEQFF
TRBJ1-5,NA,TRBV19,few,TGTGCCAGTAGTATAGATCGGTCGGCGCCCCAGCATTTT,CASSIDRSAPQHF
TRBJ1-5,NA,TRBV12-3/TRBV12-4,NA,TGTGCCAGCAGTTTTACAGACAATCAGCCCCAGCATTTT,CASSFTDNQPQHF
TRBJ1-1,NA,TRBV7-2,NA,TGTGCCAGCAGCTTAGGCGGACACGGGAACACTGAAGCTTTCTTT,CASSLGGHGNTEAFF
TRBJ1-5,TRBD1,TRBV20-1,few,TGCAGTGCCTCGGGACAGGGGTTTTATCAGCCCCAGCATTTT,CSASGQGFYQPQHF
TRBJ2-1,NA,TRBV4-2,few,TGTGCCAGCAGCCAAGCCCTAGCACATGAGCAGTTCTTC,CASSQALAHEQFF
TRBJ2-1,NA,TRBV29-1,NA,TGCAGCGCCGGGGGGCTCCGGCTGGATTCAGAGCAGTTCTTC,CSAGGLRLDSEQFF
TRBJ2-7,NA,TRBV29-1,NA,TGCAGCGTTGTGCCGGACAATACAGTGGCCGAGCAGTACTTC,CSVVPDNTVAEQYF
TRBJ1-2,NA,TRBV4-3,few,TGCGCCAGCAGCCAAGATTTTCTCTATGGCTACACCTTC,CASSQDFLYGYTF
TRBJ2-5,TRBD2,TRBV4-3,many,TGCGCCAGCAGCCAAGATGGCCAGCGGGAGTTGGAGACCCAGTACTTC,CASSQDGQRELETQYF
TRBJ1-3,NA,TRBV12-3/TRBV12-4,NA,TGTGCCAGCAGTTTACAGCTGGTTTCTGGAAACACCATATATTTT,CASSLQLVSGNTIYF
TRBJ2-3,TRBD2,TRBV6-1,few,TGTGCCAGCAGCTCTCCCCGGACTAGCGGGGGAGATACGCAGTATTTT,CASSSPRTSGGDTQYF
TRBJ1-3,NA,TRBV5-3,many,TGTGCCAGTTCGGACATACGTCGCCGGGGGTCTGGAAACACCATATATTTT,CASSDIRRRGSGNTIYF
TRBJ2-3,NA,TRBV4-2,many,TGTGCCAGCAGCCCCCGGGACCCACGTGCAGATACGCAGTATTTT,CASSPRDPRADTQYF
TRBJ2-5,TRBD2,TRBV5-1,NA,TGCGCCAGCAGCTCAACTAGCGGGACAGCAGAGACCCAGTACTTC,CASSSTSGTAETQYF
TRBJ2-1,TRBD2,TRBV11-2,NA,TGTGCCAGCAGCTTAAAACTAGCGGGGGGAACTTGGCAGTTCTTC,CASSLKLAGGTWQFF
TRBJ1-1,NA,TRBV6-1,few,TGTGCCAGCAGCGCGGGATTAGGGGAAAATACTGAAGCTTTCTTT,CASSAGLGENTEAFF
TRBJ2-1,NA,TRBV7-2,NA,TGTGCCAGCAGCTTACAGGCTAGTGTTTCCTACAATGAGCAGTTCTTC,CASSLQASVSYNEQFF
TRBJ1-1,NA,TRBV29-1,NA,TGCAGCGGGGGGAACAGGGTTAACACTGAAGCTTTCTTT,CSGGNRVNTEAFF
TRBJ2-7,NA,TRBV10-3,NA,TGTGCCATCAGTTCCGGACTGGGCTCCTACGAGCAGTACTTC,CAISSGLGSYEQYF
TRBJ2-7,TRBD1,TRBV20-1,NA,TGCAGTGCTAGAGATGAGGCAGGGGGCTCCTACGAGCAGTACTTC,CSARDEAGGSYEQYF
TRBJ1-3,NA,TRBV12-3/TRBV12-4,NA,TGTGCCAGCGGAAGGGGCTCAAGCACCATATATTTT,CASGRGSSTIYF
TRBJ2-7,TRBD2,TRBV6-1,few,TGTGCCAGCATGGGGAGGGGAACGTCCTACGAGCAGTACTTC,CASMGRGTSYEQYF
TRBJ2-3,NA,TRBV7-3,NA,TGTGCCAGCAGCTTAGGCGGAGGGCCGCCAGATACGCAGTATTTT,CASSLGGGPPDTQYF
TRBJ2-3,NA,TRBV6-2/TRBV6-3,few,TGTGCCAGCAGTTACACTTTCGAGACGCAGTATTTT,CASSYTFETQYF
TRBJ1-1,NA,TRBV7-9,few,TGTGCCAGCAGCCACGACAGCAACACTGAAGCTTTCTTT,CASSHDSNTEAFF
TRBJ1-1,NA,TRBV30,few,TGTGCCTGGAGGGCGATCGGGGCTGCGGCTTTCTTT,CAWRAIGAAAFF
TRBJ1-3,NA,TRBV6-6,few,TGTGCCAGCAGGGGCTCTGGAAACACCATATATTTT,CASRGSGNTIYF
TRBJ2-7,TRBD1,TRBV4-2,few,TGTGCCAGCAGCCAAGCGGGGACAGGGGCGGGCGAGCAGTACTTC,CASSQAGTGAGEQYF
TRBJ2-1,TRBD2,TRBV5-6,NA,TGTGCCAGCAGCTCTCTAGCGGGATTCGGAAATGAGCAGTTCTTC,CASSSLAGFGNEQFF
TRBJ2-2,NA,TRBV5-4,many,TGTGCCAGCAGCTTGACCTCCCTCACCGGGGAGCTGTTTTTT,CASSLTSLTGELFF
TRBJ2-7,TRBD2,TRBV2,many,TGTGCCAGCACCGGGACTAGCGGCTACGAGCAGTACTTC,CASTGTSGYEQYF
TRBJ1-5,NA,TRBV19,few,TGTGCCACCTCAGGTGGGGGAGAACATCAGCCCCAGCATTTT,CATSGGGEHQPQHF